These 28 T cell receptor beta chains were all obtained from the same sample, sequenced in a study of shared clonotypes between healthy human individuals. The data were produced by immunoSEQ multiplex PCR, yet TCRdb's version contains in-frame clones alone and is incomplete. In the table there are about 1.9 million clones, around 93% of which are singletons. The naive CD8 subset, CD45RO-negative cells positively selected for CCR7, excluded terminally differentiated effector memory CD45RA+ cells. The source material was naive CD8+ T cells from PBMCs. The receptors were sampled from a man aged 18 to 30 in good health. Some clones in this sample may be carry-over from other donors' samples.

V and J are TRBV7-9 and TRBJ2-2, with a possible D match to TRBD2 (6 bases). This CDR3 region has 16 residues. Germline V gives CDR1 SEHNR, CDR2 FQNEAQ (reference sequence). Trimming removed 11 bases at V and 0 bases at J, with 19 bases between. CDR3 in amino acids: CAFRRVGFANTGELFF. DNA for the CDR3: TGTGCCTTCAGGAGGGTCGGATTCGCGAACACCGGGGAGCTGTTTTTT.

The V call is TRBV6-5, the J call TRBJ2-5; 10 bases agree with TRBD2. CDR1 MNHEY and CDR2 SVGAGI come from the germline V gene. V gave up 2 bases and J gave up 4 bases; unmatched junction bases: 4. CDR3 length: 15 amino acids. Written as DNA, the CDR3 is TGTGCCAGCAGTTACGGAGCGGGAGGGTCAGAGACCCAGTACTTC. This encodes CASSYGAGGSETQYF.

The CDR3 DNA reads TGTGCCAGCAGTTTATCGACTAGAAACGAGCAGTACTTC. The encoded protein is CASSLSTRNEQYF. The chain uses TRBV27 and TRBJ2-7; the D gene is possibly TRBD2 (6 bases). CDR1 MNHEY and CDR2 SMNVEV come from the germline V gene (reference sequence). Trimming stripped 0 bases from V and 5 bases from J, with 8 bases between. CDR3 length: 13 residues.

The CDR3 is CASKTWDRVGEQYF. Here the CDR3 DNA reads TGTGCCAGCAAAACATGGGACAGGGTGGGCGAGCAGTACTTC. This chain joins TRBV27 and TRBJ2-7; 9 bases match TRBD1. The V and J ends lost 7 bases and 6 bases, in that order; junction bases with no gene match: 10. The CDR3 contains 14 residues. Germline V gene lookup returns CDR1 MNHEY and CDR2 SMNVEV (reference sequence).

This rearrangement joins TRBV5-1 to TRBJ1-1; possible D gene TRBD1, 5 bases. From germline, CDR1 is SGHRS and CDR2 YFSETQ. The CDR3 contains 14 residues. With 0 bases removed from V and 5 bases from J, the gap between germline ends came to 11 bases. CDR3 protein: CASSLVRGGTEAFF. The CDR3 DNA reads TGCGCCAGCAGCTTGGTTCGGGGCGGAACTGAAGCTTTCTTT. Drawing the rest from reference TRBV5-1 and TRBJ1-1, the complete variable domain is KAGVTQTPRYLIKTRGQQVTLSCSPISGHRSVSWYQQTPGQGLQFLFEYFSETQRNKGNFPGRFSGRQFSNSRSEMNVSTLELGDSALYLCASSLVRGGTEAFFGQGTRLTVV.

This CDR3 is CASSRGSTDTQYF. In DNA, the CDR3 is TGTGCCAGCAGCCGCGGGAGCACAGATACGCAGTATTTT. The gene calls are TRBV5-6 and TRBJ2-3; possible D gene TRBD2, 5 bases. The CDR3 runs to 13 residues. Trimming cost V 4 bases and J 0 bases, with 6 bases left between them. Germline V gene data show CDR1 as SGHDT and CDR2 as YYEEEE.

This chain connects TRBV7-2 to TRBJ1-1; TRBD1 agrees at 7 bases. V lost 0 bases, J lost 0 bases, and 4 bases stayed unmatched. This CDR3 spans 16 amino acids. CDR1 SGHTA and CDR2 FQGNSA come from the germline V gene. CDR3 loop: CASSLAQGVMNTEAFF. DNA for the CDR3: TGTGCCAGCAGCTTAGCGCAGGGGGTAATGAACACTGAAGCTTTCTTT.

The genes are TRBV5-1 and TRBJ1-1; D is unclear. CDR3 length: 13 amino acids. Germline values: CDR1 SGHRS, CDR2 YFSETQ. The ends were cut back, 2 bases at V and 11 bases at J, with 16 bases in the middle. Here the CDR3 DNA reads TGCGCCAGCAGCTTCGGCGGCTCTACCGGGGCTTTCTTT. Encoded protein: CASSFGGSTGAFF. Drawing the rest from reference TRBV5-1 and TRBJ1-1, the complete variable domain is KAGVTQTPRYLIKTRGQQVTLSCSPISGHRSVSWYQQTPGQGLQFLFEYFSETQRNKGNFPGRFSGRQFSNSRSEMNVSTLELGDSALYLCASSFGGSTGAFFGQGTRLTVV.

The rearrangement joins TRBV2 to TRBJ2-7, with 10 bases matching TRBD2. The CDR3 spans 15 residues. CDR1 and CDR2 (germline): SNHLY, FYNNEI. With 2 bases clipped from V and 5 bases from J, the junction kept 6 bases outside the gene matches. The CDR3 region is CASSERLAGGHEQYF. The CDR3 DNA reads as TGTGCCAGCAGTGAAAGATTAGCGGGAGGCCACGAGCAGTACTTC.

The rearrangement joins TRBV4-1 to TRBJ2-5; 12 bases fit TRBD2. This CDR3 is 20 amino acids long. In germline, CDR1 is MGHRA, CDR2 YSYEKL. J was trimmed by 5 bases and V by 1 base; bases with no gene match: 17. The CDR3 loop is CASSQVRGLAGGPGKETQYF. CDR3 bases: TGCGCCAGCAGCCAAGTAAGAGGCCTAGCGGGAGGGCCCGGGAAGGAGACCCAGTACTTC.

V usage is TRBV27 and J usage is TRBJ2-1; D may match TRBD1 or TRBD2 (6 bases each). The germline V and J ends were trimmed by 0 bases and 1 base, with 16 bases remaining between them. Germline V gene data show CDR1 as MNHEY and CDR2 as SMNVEV (reference sequence). This CDR3 is 18 amino acids long. CDR3 residues: CASSLSVRGHRSYNEQFF. CDR3 DNA sequence: TGTGCCAGCAGTTTATCGGTCCGGGGGCATAGGTCCTACAATGAGCAGTTCTTC.

V is TRBV27 and J is TRBJ1-1; 8 nucleotides match TRBD1. This CDR3 is 14 amino acids long. With V trimmed by 6 bases and J by 4 bases, 7 bases remained unmatched. Germline values: CDR1 MNHEY, CDR2 SMNVEV (reference sequence). The CDR3 DNA follows: TGTGCCAGCAGAGTACAGGGGGTTGCCACTGAAGCTTTCTTT. As protein: CASRVQGVATEAFF.

The chain carries TRBV27 and TRBJ2-7; 8 bases are a match to TRBD2. The germline CDR1 and CDR2 sequences are MNHEY and SMNVEV (reference sequence). The V and J ends lost 6 bases and 7 bases, in that order; junction bases with no gene match: 8. This CDR3 comprises 13 residues. The CDR3 DNA follows: TGTGCCAGCAGCCACCGGCGGGGGGTAGAGCAGTACTTC. Encoded protein: CASSHRRGVEQYF.

The rearrangement joins TRBV19 to TRBJ2-3; 7 bases line up with TRBD2. Germline V gene data show CDR1 as LNHDA and CDR2 as SQIVND (reference sequence). CDR3 length equals 16 residues. V shed 5 bases and J 3 bases; nucleotides not matched to a gene: 11. CDR3 DNA: TGTGCCAGTAGTCGCACAGAGCGGGGTAGAACAGATACGCAGTATTTT. This sequence encodes CASSRTERGRTDTQYF.

This chain connects TRBV7-9 to TRBJ2-1; possible D gene TRBD2, 6 bases. V lost 7 bases, J lost 7 bases, and 20 bases lay in between. The CDR3 extends over 15 amino acids. The V gene's germline CDR1 is SEHNR and CDR2 FQNEAQ (reference sequence). CDR3 in amino acids: CASTEIGGGWNEQFF. CDR3 bases: TGTGCCAGCACCGAGATCGGGGGAGGCTGGAATGAGCAGTTCTTC.

The gene calls are TRBV6-6 and TRBJ2-2, with D maybe TRBD2 (5 bases). Germline CDR1 reads MNHNY; CDR2 reads SVGAGI (reference sequence). This CDR3 is 16 amino acids long. Deletions cut 5 bases from V and 4 bases from J, with 17 bases between. For the CDR3, the DNA is TGTGCCAGCAGTCCGGAGGTGTGGACGGTCACCGGGGAGCTGTTTTTT. Protein sequence: CASSPEVWTVTGELFF.

The sample holds one count of this clone. The gene calls are TRBV14 and TRBJ2-7; D is uncertain. V was cut by 2 bases and J by 6 bases, with 11 bases left in between. The CDR3 covers 13 residues. Germline CDR1 is SGHDN and CDR2 is FVKESK. This CDR3 is CASSQPRKGEQYF. The CDR3 DNA is TGTGCCAGCAGCCAACCACGGAAGGGCGAGCAGTACTTC.

The chain carries TRBV6-6 and TRBJ2-7; a possible D gene is TRBD1 (6 bases). Per germline, CDR1 MNHNY and CDR2 SVGAGI (reference sequence). CDR3 length: 13 residues. Trimming took off 4 bases at V and 5 bases at J, with 12 bases between the two ends. The CDR3 sequence: CASSWRTVDEQYF. In DNA, the CDR3 is TGTGCCAGCAGTTGGAGGACAGTCGACGAGCAGTACTTC.

The chain combines TRBV4-1 with TRBJ1-4; the match to TRBD1 covers 12 bases. The trim removed 5 bases at V and 8 bases at J, leaving 15 bases unmatched. The CDR3 sequence is 18 residues long. Germline assignment: CDR1 MGHRA and CDR2 YSYEKL. DNA of the CDR3: TGCGCCAGCAGCGGGAACCGGGACAGGGGGCCGTATGGGGAAAAACTGTTTTTT. This encodes CASSGNRDRGPYGEKLFF.

The CDR3 reads CASSLGIAGNNEQFF. CDR3 bases: TGTGCCAGCAGTCTCGGGATAGCCGGAAACAATGAGCAGTTCTTC. The V gene is TRBV6-6, the J gene TRBJ2-1; tentative D call: TRBD2 (5 bases). The ends were cut back, 5 bases at V and 5 bases at J, with 16 bases in the middle. The CDR3 contains 15 residues. Germline CDR1 reads MNHNY; CDR2 reads SVGAGI (reference sequence).

With regard to this clone: The junction does not match germline at one end; this may be a read error. This chain joins TRBV7-8 and TRBJ2-7; D is uncertain. CDR1 and CDR2 (germline): SGHVS, FQNEAQ. The CDR3 sequence is 15 residues long. As DNA, the CDR3 is TGTGCCAGCACCTTATTAGGAGTCCTAGCCTACGAGCAGTACTTC. Translated, it gives CASTLLGVLAYEQYF.

This chain connects TRBV7-9 to TRBJ2-1; 8 nucleotides line up with TRBD2. The V and J ends lost 5 bases and 1 base, in that order; junction bases with no gene match: 10. The CDR3 covers 17 residues. The germline V gene encodes CDR1 SEHNR and CDR2 FQNEAQ (reference sequence). CDR3 sequence reads: CASSPRRAGVSYNEQFF. The DNA for the CDR3 is TGTGCCAGCAGCCCTCGTAGAGCGGGGGTATCCTACAATGAGCAGTTCTTC.

The genes are TRBV4-1 and TRBJ2-1; 9 nucleotides agree with TRBD1. With 3 bases clipped from V and 2 bases from J, the junction kept 5 bases outside the gene matches. The CDR3 totals 16 residues. The germline CDR1 and CDR2 sequences are MGHRA and YSYEKL. CDR3 bases: TGCGCCAGCAGCCACACAGGGGGCACCCCCTACAATGAGCAGTTCTTC. Encoded protein: CASSHTGGTPYNEQFF.

This chain connects TRBV27 to TRBJ2-7; D not resolved. In germline, CDR1 is MNHEY, CDR2 SMNVEV (reference sequence). The germline V and J ends were trimmed by 8 bases and 0 bases, with 17 bases remaining between them. The CDR3 is 15 residues long. The CDR3 DNA reads as TGTGCCAGCGGCGGAGTGGCAGGTAACTCCTACGAGCAGTACTTC. It yields the protein CASGGVAGNSYEQYF.

This clone was counted a single time. The chain combines TRBV19 with TRBJ2-2; possibly TRBD1 for D (6 bases). The germline V gene has CDR1 LNHDA and CDR2 SQIVND (reference sequence). CDR3 length equals 15 residues. V dropped 3 bases and J dropped 5 bases, with 13 bases sitting between them. CDR3 nucleotide sequence: TGTGCCAGTAGTATGGACAGAGGAGGAACCGGGGAGCTGTTTTTT. Amino acid sequence: CASSMDRGGTGELFF.

The V gene is TRBV27, the J gene TRBJ1-5, with TRBD1 matching 11 bases. Germline CDR1 and CDR2: MNHEY and SMNVEV (reference sequence). The V gene end was trimmed by 6 bases and the J gene end by 1 base; junction bases not matched to a gene: 2. The CDR3 runs 15 residues. The CDR3 region is CASRDRGPSNQPQHF. The CDR3, as DNA: TGTGCCAGCAGGGACAGGGGGCCCAGCAATCAGCCCCAGCATTTT.

A single count supports this clone. The chain is built from TRBV27 and TRBJ2-7; possibly TRBD1 for D (8 bases). Trimming left V 2 bases short and J 1 base short, with 18 bases between. This CDR3 has 17 amino acids. CDR1 and CDR2 from the germline V gene are MNHEY and SMNVEV (reference sequence). CDR3 bases: TGTGCCAGCAGTTTACCGGACAGGGAGGGAAAGTCCTACGAGCAGTACTTC. It codes for CASSLPDREGKSYEQYF.

The rearrangement joins TRBV27 to TRBJ2-7, with D hard to call. V lost 5 bases and J lost 6, with 14 bases in between. Germline assignment: CDR1 MNHEY and CDR2 SMNVEV (reference sequence). CDR3 size: 13 residues. CDR3 DNA: TGTGCCAGCAGTCCCCCAGGTCAGAGCGAGCAGTACTTC. It codes for CASSPPGQSEQYF.